Below, one T cell receptor beta chain is given with its context. As defined, naive CD8 cells were CD45RO-negative and positively selected for CCR7, with terminally differentiated effector memory CD45RA+ cells excluded. Profiled with immunoSEQ multiplex PCR; TCRdb holds only in-frame clones, not every one. The table has about 800,000 clones, about 97% seen once. These data are taken from a study of shared clonotypes between healthy human individuals. Looked up from germline, CDR1 is SEHNR and CDR2 is FQNEAQ (reference sequence). V was shortened by 8 bases and J by 1 base, with 12 bases between the two germline ends. The CDR3 is 13 residues long.

Sequenced material: naive CD8+ T cells sorted from blood. This chain links TRBV7-9 with TRBJ2-7, with TRBD2 as a possible D gene (5 bases). This receptor was obtained from a man aged 25 to 45 in good health. The CDR3 bases are TGTGCCAGCCGATCGGGATTATCCTACGAGCAGTACTTC. It specifies CASRSGLSYEQYF.